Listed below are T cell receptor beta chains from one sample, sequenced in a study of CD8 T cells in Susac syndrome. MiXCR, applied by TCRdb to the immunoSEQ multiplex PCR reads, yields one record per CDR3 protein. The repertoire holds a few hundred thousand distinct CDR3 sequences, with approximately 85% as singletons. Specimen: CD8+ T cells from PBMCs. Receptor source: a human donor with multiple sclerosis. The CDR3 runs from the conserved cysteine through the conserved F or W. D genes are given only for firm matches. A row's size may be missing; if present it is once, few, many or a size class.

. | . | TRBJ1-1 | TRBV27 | TGTGCCAGTGGACAGTTCGCCACTGAAGCTTTCTTT | CASGQFATEAFF
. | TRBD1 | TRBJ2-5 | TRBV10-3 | TGTGCCATCAGGGGCGACAGGGCCACAATCGAGACCCAGTACTTC | CAIRGDRATIETQYF
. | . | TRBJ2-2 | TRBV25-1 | TGTGCCAGCAGTGAATCCGGGATGACGGCGAACACCGGGGAGCTGTTTTTT | CASSESGMTANTGELFF
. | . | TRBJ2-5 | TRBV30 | TGTGCCTGGAGCCCCGGGACACGCCAAGAGACCCAGTACTTC | CAWSPGTRQETQYF
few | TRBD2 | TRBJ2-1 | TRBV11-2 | TGTGCCAGCAGCTTAGATGAAGGACTAGCGGGAGTAGATGAGCAGTTCTTC | CASSLDEGLAGVDEQFF
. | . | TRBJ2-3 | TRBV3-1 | TGTGCCAGCAGCCAAGACTGGCGGGAGACAGGAGATACGCAGTATTTT | CASSQDWRETGDTQYF
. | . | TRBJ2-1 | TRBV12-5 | TGTGCTAGTGGCCTAGGGAGCCCAAATGAGCAGTTCTTC | CASGLGSPNEQFF
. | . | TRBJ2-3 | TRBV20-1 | TGCAGTGCTAGAGTAGGTCCACGGCCTCCTAGCACAGATACGCAGTATTTT | CSARVGPRPPSTDTQYF
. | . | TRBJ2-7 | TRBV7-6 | TGTGCCAGCAGCTTAGCAGGGGGACGGGACGAGCAGTACTTC | CASSLAGGRDEQYF
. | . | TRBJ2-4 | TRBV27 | TGTGCCAGCAGTTTATCTCCGGGATATTTCGCCAAAAACATTCAGTACTTC | CASSLSPGYFAKNIQYF
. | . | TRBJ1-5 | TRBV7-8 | TGTGCCAGCAGCTTATTGGTAGGAGTCAGGGGTCCCGATCAGCCCCAGCATTTT | CASSLLVGVRGPDQPQHF
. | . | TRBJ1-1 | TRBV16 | TGTGCCAGCAGCCCCCCCGACGCGGGGACTGAAGCTTTCTTT | CASSPPDAGTEAFF
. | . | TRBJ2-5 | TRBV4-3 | TGCGCCAGCAGCCAAGCCGACTTCTTGGTTTTGGGCTTGCAAGAGACCCAGTACTTC | CASSQADFLVLGLQETQYF
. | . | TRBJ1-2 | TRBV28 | TGTGCCAGCAGTTTAGGCCAGCTAAACTATGGCTACACCTTC | CASSLGQLNYGYTF
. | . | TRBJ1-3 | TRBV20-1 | TGCAGTGCTAGGCCCCGAGCGGATACTCCCTTTTTTGGAAACACCATATATTTT | CSARPRADTPFFGNTIYF
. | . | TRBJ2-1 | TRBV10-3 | TGTGCCATCAGCCCCATGCTCGGTGAGCAGTTCTTC | CAISPMLGEQFF
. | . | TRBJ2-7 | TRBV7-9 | TGTGCCAGCAGCTTAGGGATAGGAGAGCAGTACTTC | CASSLGIGEQYF
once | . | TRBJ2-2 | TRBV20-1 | TGCAGTGCTAGAACGTCGAATAGTGCGAACACCGGGGAGCTGTTTTTT | CSARTSNSANTGELFF
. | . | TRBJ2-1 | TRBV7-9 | TGTGCCAGTAGCCTCCAATCCTACAATGAGCAGTTCTTC | CASSLQSYNEQFF
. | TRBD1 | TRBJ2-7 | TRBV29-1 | TGCAGCGTTGAAAGGACAGGGGGAAACTACGAGCAGTACTTC | CSVERTGGNYEQYF
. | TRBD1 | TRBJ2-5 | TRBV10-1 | TGCGCCAGCAGTGAGAGGACAGGGGAAGAGACCCAGTACTTC | CASSERTGEETQYF
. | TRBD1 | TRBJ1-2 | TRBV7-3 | TGTGCCAGCAGCTTGACAGGGGCGGAAAACTATGGCTACACCTTC | CASSLTGAENYGYTF
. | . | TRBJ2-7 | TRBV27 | TGTGCCAGCAGTTTTGGGCATACTAACGAGCAGTACTTC | CASSFGHTNEQYF
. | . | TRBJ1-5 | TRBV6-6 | TGTGCCAGCGGCTTCGTTGATCAGCCCCAGCATTTT | CASGFVDQPQHF
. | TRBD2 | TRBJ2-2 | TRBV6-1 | TGTGCCAGCAGTCCCGGGACTAGCCGAAACACCGGGGAGCTGTTTTTT | CASSPGTSRNTGELFF
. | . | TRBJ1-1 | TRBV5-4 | TGTGCCAGCAGCCTTCTGACAGGTAACACTGAAGCTTTCTTT | CASSLLTGNTEAFF
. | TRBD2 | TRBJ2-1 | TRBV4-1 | TGCGCCAGCAGCCAAGAACCCCTAGCGGGAGGTTTCTACAATGAGCAGTTCTTC | CASSQEPLAGGFYNEQFF
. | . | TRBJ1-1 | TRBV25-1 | TGTGCCAGCAGTGGTTTGGGGGTTTATACTGAAGCTTTCTTT | CASSGLGVYTEAFF
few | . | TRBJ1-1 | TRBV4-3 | TGCGCCAGCAGCCAGGGTCCAGGATCGGAAGCTTTCTTT | CASSQGPGSEAFF
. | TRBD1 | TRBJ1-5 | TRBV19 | TGTGCCAGTAGTATAGGACAGGGGGCGAATCAGCCCCAGCATTTT | CASSIGQGANQPQHF
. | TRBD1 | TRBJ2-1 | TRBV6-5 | TGTGCCAGCAGTTTACAGGGGAACTACAATGAGCAGTTCTTC | CASSLQGNYNEQFF
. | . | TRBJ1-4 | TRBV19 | TGTGCCAGTAGCCCCGTTCACTCCCGACAGCTCGAAAAACTGTTTTTT | CASSPVHSRQLEKLFF
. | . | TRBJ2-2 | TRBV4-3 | TGCGCCAGCAGCCAGGGGATGTGGACCGGGGAGCTGTTTTTT | CASSQGMWTGELFF
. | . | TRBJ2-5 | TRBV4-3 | TGCGCCAGCAGCCAAGTCCTCTCCGCCCAAGAGACCCAGTACTTC | CASSQVLSAQETQYF
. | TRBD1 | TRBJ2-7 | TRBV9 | TGTGCCAGCAGTGGGACAGGGATCGAGCAGTACTTC | CASSGTGIEQYF
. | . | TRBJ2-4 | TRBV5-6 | TGTGCCAGCAGGGGAAGAGGGGAAAACATTCAGTACTTC | CASRGRGENIQYF
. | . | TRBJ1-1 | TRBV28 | TGTGCCAGCTTCATAACAGGTGGTTTGGACACTGAAGCTTTCTTT | CASFITGGLDTEAFF
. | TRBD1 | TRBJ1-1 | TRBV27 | TGTGCCAGCAGTCCGAGGGGGCGTCAAACTGAAGCTTTCTTT | CASSPRGRQTEAFF
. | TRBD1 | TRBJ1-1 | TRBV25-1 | TGTGCCAGCAGTGACTCGGACAGGGGAACGGGGGAAGCTTTCTTT | CASSDSDRGTGEAFF
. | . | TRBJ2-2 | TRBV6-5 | TGTGCCAGCAGTTACTCAAGTCAGGGGCGTTACACCGGGGAGCTGTTTTTT | CASSYSSQGRYTGELFF
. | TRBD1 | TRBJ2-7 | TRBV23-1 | TGCGCCAGCAAGAACGACCGGGACAGGGGCTTCAAGAGCGCCCCATACGAGCAGTACTTC | CASKNDRDRGFKSAPYEQYF